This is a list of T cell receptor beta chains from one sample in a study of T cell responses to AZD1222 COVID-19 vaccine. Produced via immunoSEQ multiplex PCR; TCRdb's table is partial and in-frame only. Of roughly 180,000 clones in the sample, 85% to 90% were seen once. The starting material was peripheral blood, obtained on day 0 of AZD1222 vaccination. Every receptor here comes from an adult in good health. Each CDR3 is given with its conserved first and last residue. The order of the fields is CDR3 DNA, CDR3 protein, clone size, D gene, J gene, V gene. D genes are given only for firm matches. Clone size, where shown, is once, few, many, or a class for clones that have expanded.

CDR3 DNA: TGTGCCAGCAGCCCAAGGACAGGGTATTATGGCTACACCTTC
CDR3 protein: CASSPRTGYYGYTF
clone size: .
D gene: TRBD1
J gene: TRBJ1-2
V gene: TRBV6-5

CDR3 DNA: TGTGCCAGTTCGGACTTCTTTGGCGGCAATGAGCAGTTCTTC
CDR3 protein: CASSDFFGGNEQFF
clone size: .
D gene: .
J gene: TRBJ2-1
V gene: TRBV19

CDR3 DNA: TGTGCCAGTAGGTCTAGCGCCTACAATGAGCAGTTCTTC
CDR3 protein: CASRSSAYNEQFF
clone size: .
D gene: .
J gene: TRBJ2-1
V gene: TRBV19

CDR3 DNA: TGTGCCAGCAGCCGTCCGGGACAGGGGGCGTTTGGTGGCTACACCTTC
CDR3 protein: CASSRPGQGAFGGYTF
clone size: .
D gene: TRBD1
J gene: TRBJ1-2
V gene: TRBV3-1/TRBV3-2

CDR3 DNA: TGTGCCAGTAGGCCAGCCGGGACGGAGAACACTGAAGCTTTCTTT
CDR3 protein: CASRPAGTENTEAFF
clone size: .
D gene: .
J gene: TRBJ1-1
V gene: TRBV19

CDR3 DNA: TGTGCCAGCAGCTTTGGGGGACAGGGTGAGACCCAGTACTTC
CDR3 protein: CASSFGGQGETQYF
clone size: .
D gene: TRBD1
J gene: TRBJ2-5
V gene: TRBV13

CDR3 DNA: TGTGCCAGCAGCCAAGAGAATCTAGCGGGGGCCCTTAGAAACATTCAGTACTTC
CDR3 protein: CASSQENLAGALRNIQYF
clone size: .
D gene: TRBD2
J gene: TRBJ2-4
V gene: TRBV3-1/TRBV3-2

CDR3 DNA: TGTGCCAGCAGTTATGTCAAGGTCGGCGAGCAGTACTTC
CDR3 protein: CASSYVKVGEQYF
clone size: once
D gene: .
J gene: TRBJ2-7
V gene: TRBV6-5

CDR3 DNA: TGCGCCAGCAGTTCTAGCGGGGGGGAATACAATGAGCAGTTCTTC
CDR3 protein: CASSSSGGEYNEQFF
clone size: .
D gene: TRBD2
J gene: TRBJ2-1
V gene: TRBV10-1

CDR3 DNA: TGTGCCAGCAGTTACTTAGACGGACGGGAGCCGGGCACTTTT
CDR3 protein: CASSYLDGREPGTF
clone size: .
D gene: .
J gene: TRBJ1-1
V gene: TRBV6-5

CDR3 DNA: TGTGCCAGTAGTAGGGGGGACATTTGGAATCAGCCCCAGCATTTT
CDR3 protein: CASSRGDIWNQPQHF
clone size: .
D gene: .
J gene: TRBJ1-5
V gene: TRBV19

CDR3 DNA: TGTGCCACCAAAGGACACGTCTTAACCTACGAGCAGTACTTC
CDR3 protein: CATKGHVLTYEQYF
clone size: .
D gene: .
J gene: TRBJ2-7
V gene: TRBV2

CDR3 DNA: TGTGCCAGCAGTTTTCGGGTCTCTGGAAACACCATATATTTT
CDR3 protein: CASSFRVSGNTIYF
clone size: .
D gene: .
J gene: TRBJ1-3
V gene: TRBV28

CDR3 DNA: TGTGCCAGCAGTGACAGGGTAGGCTACAATGAGCAGTTCTTC
CDR3 protein: CASSDRVGYNEQFF
clone size: .
D gene: .
J gene: TRBJ2-1
V gene: TRBV2

CDR3 DNA: TGTGCCAGCAGTTTACCACTAGCTGACACCGGGGAGCTGTTTTTT
CDR3 protein: CASSLPLADTGELFF
clone size: .
D gene: .
J gene: TRBJ2-2
V gene: TRBV28

CDR3 DNA: TGTGCCAGCAGCCAACGTAGGGGCACCGGGGAGCTGTTTTTT
CDR3 protein: CASSQRRGTGELFF
clone size: once
D gene: .
J gene: TRBJ2-2
V gene: TRBV7-3

CDR3 DNA: TGTGCCAGCAGTTACTCAGGGATGTTGCGCTATGGCTACACCTTC
CDR3 protein: CASSYSGMLRYGYTF
clone size: .
D gene: .
J gene: TRBJ1-2
V gene: TRBV6-5

CDR3 DNA: TGTGCCAGCAGTACCCGTGCAGGGGAGGGGGAAAAACTGTTTTTT
CDR3 protein: CASSTRAGEGEKLFF
clone size: .
D gene: .
J gene: TRBJ1-4
V gene: TRBV28

CDR3 DNA: TGCAGTGCTAGTCGGGACACGGCGCAGTACTTC
CDR3 protein: CSASRDTAQYF
clone size: .
D gene: .
J gene: TRBJ2-5
V gene: TRBV20-1

CDR3 DNA: TGTGCCAGCAGTGAATATGGGACGACTAACTATGGCTACACCTTC
CDR3 protein: CASSEYGTTNYGYTF
clone size: .
D gene: .
J gene: TRBJ1-2
V gene: TRBV25-1

CDR3 DNA: TGTGCCAGCAGATGGACAGGCGAAACCAGGGGCACCATATATTTT
CDR3 protein: CASRWTGETRGTIYF
clone size: .
D gene: TRBD1
J gene: TRBJ1-3
V gene: TRBV11-2

CDR3 DNA: TGTGCCAGCAGCCTGTCTTGGCCCCAGCATTTT
CDR3 protein: CASSLSWPQHF
clone size: .
D gene: .
J gene: TRBJ1-5
V gene: TRBV5-8

CDR3 DNA: TGTGCCAGCAGGCCCTCCAACAGGGGGCGGGAAAAACTGTTTTTT
CDR3 protein: CASRPSNRGREKLFF
clone size: .
D gene: TRBD1
J gene: TRBJ1-4
V gene: TRBV6-5

CDR3 DNA: TGCGCCAGCAGTGCCCGGGGACGGGATCAGCCCCAGCATTTT
CDR3 protein: CASSARGRDQPQHF
clone size: .
D gene: .
J gene: TRBJ1-5
V gene: TRBV10-2

CDR3 DNA: TGTGCCAGCAGCTTAGCCGACCGAAGCGGGAATGAGCAGTTCTTC
CDR3 protein: CASSLADRSGNEQFF
clone size: .
D gene: .
J gene: TRBJ2-1
V gene: TRBV7-2

CDR3 DNA: TGTGCCAGTCACCCTACCGGGAACTATAATTCACCCCTCCACTTT
CDR3 protein: CASHPTGNYNSPLHF
clone size: .
D gene: .
J gene: TRBJ1-6
V gene: TRBV19

CDR3 DNA: TGTGCCAGCAGCTTAGCCCTGGCGGGGGTGTCCAAAAACATTCAGTACTTC
CDR3 protein: CASSLALAGVSKNIQYF
clone size: .
D gene: TRBD2
J gene: TRBJ2-4
V gene: TRBV11-1

CDR3 DNA: TGTGCCAGTAGTAGGGGGGCGGAAGGGGCCAACGTCCTGACTTTC
CDR3 protein: CASSRGAEGANVLTF
clone size: .
D gene: .
J gene: TRBJ2-6
V gene: TRBV19

CDR3 DNA: TGTGCCAGCTCACCCAGCCGGGGCAGCCACAATGAGCAGTTCTTC
CDR3 protein: CASSPSRGSHNEQFF
clone size: .
D gene: .
J gene: TRBJ2-1
V gene: TRBV18

CDR3 DNA: TGTGCCAGCAGCTTAACTACTCCCTGGGACTATGGCTACACCTTC
CDR3 protein: CASSLTTPWDYGYTF
clone size: .
D gene: .
J gene: TRBJ1-2
V gene: TRBV7-3

CDR3 DNA: TGTGCCAGCAGCCTCCCGGGACAGGGGCCGACCGGGGAGCTGTTTTTT
CDR3 protein: CASSLPGQGPTGELFF
clone size: .
D gene: TRBD1
J gene: TRBJ2-2
V gene: TRBV5-6

CDR3 DNA: TGTGCCAGCACCGACAGGGCTCGCCAGCCCCAGCATTTT
CDR3 protein: CASTDRARQPQHF
clone size: .
D gene: TRBD1
J gene: TRBJ1-5
V gene: TRBV19

CDR3 DNA: TGTGCCAGCAGTGGGGACAGGCAGATATTTAGCAATCAGCCCCAGCATTTT
CDR3 protein: CASSGDRQIFSNQPQHF
clone size: .
D gene: TRBD1
J gene: TRBJ1-5
V gene: TRBV6-1

CDR3 DNA: TGTGCCAGCAGCTTTGGTTCTAGCGGGGACCAAGAGACCCAGTACTTC
CDR3 protein: CASSFGSSGDQETQYF
clone size: once
D gene: TRBD2
J gene: TRBJ2-5
V gene: TRBV5-5

CDR3 DNA: TGTGCCAGCAGTGAACCGGGGTTCCCACCAGATACGCAGTATTTT
CDR3 protein: CASSEPGFPPDTQYF
clone size: .
D gene: .
J gene: TRBJ2-3
V gene: TRBV25-1

CDR3 DNA: TGCGCCAGCAGCTCCGGGACTAGCGGGGGAGGGGTCCAAGAGACCCAGTACTTC
CDR3 protein: CASSSGTSGGGVQETQYF
clone size: .
D gene: TRBD2
J gene: TRBJ2-5
V gene: TRBV5-1

CDR3 DNA: TGTGCCAGCAGTTACGGGCCGGACTATGGCTACACCTTC
CDR3 protein: CASSYGPDYGYTF
clone size: .
D gene: .
J gene: TRBJ1-2
V gene: TRBV6-2/TRBV6-3

CDR3 DNA: TGTGCCAGCAGCTTTAACGGGGGGCCCGAAGATACGCAGTATTTT
CDR3 protein: CASSFNGGPEDTQYF
clone size: .
D gene: .
J gene: TRBJ2-3
V gene: TRBV7-3

CDR3 DNA: TGTGCCAGCAGCTCGGATGGGACAGGTAGCCCCGGGGAGCTGTTTTTT
CDR3 protein: CASSSDGTGSPGELFF
clone size: .
D gene: TRBD1
J gene: TRBJ2-2
V gene: TRBV7-6

CDR3 DNA: TGTGCCATCAGCAACGACAGGAACTATGGCTACACCTTC
CDR3 protein: CAISNDRNYGYTF
clone size: once
D gene: .
J gene: TRBJ1-2
V gene: TRBV10-3

CDR3 DNA: TGTGCCAGCAGTGAGTTTGGGACAGTGGCCCTGGGCTACGAGCAGTACTTC
CDR3 protein: CASSEFGTVALGYEQYF
clone size: .
D gene: TRBD1
J gene: TRBJ2-7
V gene: TRBV6-4

CDR3 DNA: TGTGCCAGCAGCGGACAGGCTGGCGAGCAGTACTTC
CDR3 protein: CASSGQAGEQYF
clone size: once
D gene: TRBD1
J gene: TRBJ2-7
V gene: TRBV7-8

CDR3 DNA: TGTGCCAGCAGCCCCATGACAGGGGCAGAGGAAAACACCATATATTTT
CDR3 protein: CASSPMTGAEENTIYF
clone size: .
D gene: TRBD1
J gene: TRBJ1-3
V gene: TRBV3-1/TRBV3-2

CDR3 DNA: TGTGCCAGCTCACCAACCAATCCGCAAGAGACCCAGTACTTC
CDR3 protein: CASSPTNPQETQYF
clone size: .
D gene: .
J gene: TRBJ2-5
V gene: TRBV18

CDR3 DNA: TGTGGGACGTTGGGGCAGTCTTCGGAGGGCAATCAGCCCCAGCATTTT
CDR3 protein: CGTLGQSSEGNQPQHF
clone size: .
D gene: .
J gene: TRBJ1-5
V gene: TRBV19

CDR3 DNA: TGTGCCAGCTCACCTAGGACTTTTCCCTACGAGCAGTACTTC
CDR3 protein: CASSPRTFPYEQYF
clone size: once
D gene: .
J gene: TRBJ2-7
V gene: TRBV18

CDR3 DNA: TGTGCCAGCAGCTGGGGGACTAGCGGGGGCCACCAGGAGCAGTTCTTC
CDR3 protein: CASSWGTSGGHQEQFF
clone size: .
D gene: TRBD2
J gene: TRBJ2-1
V gene: TRBV7-9

CDR3 DNA: TGTGCCAGCAGTAACCCACAGGGCTCGGAGACCCAGTACTTC
CDR3 protein: CASSNPQGSETQYF
clone size: .
D gene: .
J gene: TRBJ2-5
V gene: TRBV27

CDR3 DNA: TGTGCCAGCAGCTTAACCCCAGCCGGCCCCGACACCATATATTTT
CDR3 protein: CASSLTPAGPDTIYF
clone size: .
D gene: .
J gene: TRBJ1-3
V gene: TRBV5-4

CDR3 DNA: TGTGCCAGCAGCTTGAGGGGGCTGGGCACTGAAGCTTTCTTT
CDR3 protein: CASSLRGLGTEAFF
clone size: .
D gene: TRBD1
J gene: TRBJ1-1
V gene: TRBV5-8

CDR3 DNA: TGTGCCTGGAGTCTTGGAATGAACACTGAAGCTTTCTTT
CDR3 protein: CAWSLGMNTEAFF
clone size: .
D gene: .
J gene: TRBJ1-1
V gene: TRBV30

CDR3 DNA: TGTGCCAGCAGTTACGCGACAGGGTCCGCCTATGGCTACACCTTC
CDR3 protein: CASSYATGSAYGYTF
clone size: .
D gene: TRBD1
J gene: TRBJ1-2
V gene: TRBV6-5

CDR3 DNA: TGTGCCAGCAGCAGGGGACAGACTTCCTACAATGAGCAGTTCTTC
CDR3 protein: CASSRGQTSYNEQFF
clone size: .
D gene: TRBD1
J gene: TRBJ2-1
V gene: TRBV7-2

CDR3 DNA: TGTGCCACCAGCCTTACCGGACAGGCTAATGAAAAACTGTTTTTT
CDR3 protein: CATSLTGQANEKLFF
clone size: .
D gene: TRBD1
J gene: TRBJ1-4
V gene: TRBV15

CDR3 DNA: TGTGCCAGCAGCTGGACAGTGGGACGGGACAGGGAATACGAGCAGTACTTC
CDR3 protein: CASSWTVGRDREYEQYF
clone size: .
D gene: TRBD1
J gene: TRBJ2-7
V gene: TRBV5-6

CDR3 DNA: TGTGCCAGCTCTTGGACGGAACTTATAGCCAAAAACATTCAGTACTTC
CDR3 protein: CASSWTELIAKNIQYF
clone size: once
D gene: .
J gene: TRBJ2-4
V gene: TRBV18